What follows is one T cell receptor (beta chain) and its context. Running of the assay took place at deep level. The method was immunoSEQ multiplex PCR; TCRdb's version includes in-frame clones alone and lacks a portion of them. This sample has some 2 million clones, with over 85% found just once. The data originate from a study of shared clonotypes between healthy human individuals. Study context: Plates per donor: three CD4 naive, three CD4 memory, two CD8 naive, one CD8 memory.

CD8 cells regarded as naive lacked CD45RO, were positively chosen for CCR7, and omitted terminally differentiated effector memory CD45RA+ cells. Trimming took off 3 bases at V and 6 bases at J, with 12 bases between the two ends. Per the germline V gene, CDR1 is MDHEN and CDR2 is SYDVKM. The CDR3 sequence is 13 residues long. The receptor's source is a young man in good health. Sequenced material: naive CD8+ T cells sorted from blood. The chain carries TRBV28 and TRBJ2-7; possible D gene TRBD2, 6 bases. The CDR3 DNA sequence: TGTGCCAGCAGTTTTAGGGGACTGGGCGAGCAGTACTTC. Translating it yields CASSFRGLGEQYF.